The clone carrying this T cell receptor beta chain was recorded many times. Its matching antigen is unknown. Separate cDNA molecules each had unique molecular identifiers attached to them. TCRdb called the 5' RACE reads again in MiXCR, with one record for every CDR3 protein. The sample carries about 25,000 distinct CDR3 sequences, around 4% recorded once. The sample belongs to a study of early T cells in non-severe SARS-CoV-2 infection. Study summary: Chains were not paired, and sequencing was done on bulk RNA from unsorted whole blood.

The CDR3 has 15 amino acids. The ends lost 4 bases at V and 1 base at J; junction bases unmatched: 0. Germline CDR1 and CDR2: MDHEN and SYDVKM. The study, taken as a whole, reports: Database matching using VDJdb favored anti-spike CD8 responses, with private and CD4 specificities left missing.

Specimen: whole blood. The rearrangement joins TRBV28 to TRBJ2-2; TRBD2 aligns across 10 bases. The sequence was obtained from an adult who was a healthcare worker with PCR-confirmed SARS-CoV-2 infection or an uninfected control (not recorded which). The CDR3 bases are TGTGCCAGCAGTTGGACTAGCGGGAACACCGGGGAGCTGTTTTTT. Its protein product is CASSWTSGNTGELFF.